These T cell receptor beta chains were read from a single sample in a study of T cells in Graves' hyperthyroidism and ophthalmopathy. TCRdb re-analysed the multiplex PCR reads in MiXCR, keeping a single row per CDR3 protein. The sample includes roughly 630,000 distinct CDR3 sequences, less than 20% seen only once; the top ten take 6.5% to 8%. Sequencing used blood. The receptors shown here come from a woman younger than 45 with Graves' hyperthyroidism. The CDR3 runs from the conserved cysteine through the conserved F or W. Fields, in order: J gene, clone size, D gene, V gene, CDR3 DNA, CDR3 protein. A D gene is named only where the DNA matches it firmly. The size field is filled for only some rows; it gives once, few, many or a size class.

TRBJ2-7	few	.	TRBV18	TGTGCCAGCTCACCATCAGCGCTTTCCTACGAGCAGTACTTC	CASSPSALSYEQYF
TRBJ1-2	few	.	TRBV19	TGTGCCAGTACCACCCAGGACAGATTGTGGTATGGCTACACCTTC	CASTTQDRLWYGYTF
TRBJ2-5	.	.	TRBV27	TGTGCCAGCAGTTTAAAGGGTAGGACCCGCGAGACCCAGTACTTC	CASSLKGRTRETQYF
TRBJ2-1	many	.	TRBV18	TGTGCCAGCTCACCACAGGCTGAGCAGTTCTTC	CASSPQAEQFF
TRBJ2-1	.	.	TRBV20-1	TGCAGTGCTAGAAGTACAGGCCTAGACGGGCAGTTCTTC	CSARSTGLDGQFF
TRBJ1-2	.	.	TRBV5-1	TGCGCCAGCAGCTTGGCCGACACCGCTAACTATGGCTACACCTTC	CASSLADTANYGYTF
TRBJ2-1	few	.	TRBV4-1	TGCGCCAGCAGCCAGCGTGAGGTAACGACCTACAATGAGCAGTTCTTC	CASSQREVTTYNEQFF
TRBJ2-1	many	TRBD2	TRBV28	TGTGCCAGCAGGCGGGACTACATTAGCTCCTACAATGAGCAGTTCTTC	CASRRDYISSYNEQFF
TRBJ2-7	few	TRBD2	TRBV5-1	TGCGCCAGCAGCTTAAACCCGGGACTAGCGCCCCCCTACGAGCAGTACTTC	CASSLNPGLAPPYEQYF
TRBJ1-1	many	TRBD1	TRBV11-1	TGTGCCAGCAGTCGCAGACAGGGCACCGCTGAAGCTTTCTTT	CASSRRQGTAEAFF
TRBJ1-3	few	.	TRBV10-3	TGTGCCATCGGTCGAGGGGCCGGAATTACCTCTGGAAACACCATATATTTT	CAIGRGAGITSGNTIYF
TRBJ2-1	.	.	TRBV20-1	TGCAGTGCTAGAGGACACGACCAAAGGGGGTACAATGAGCAGTTCTTC	CSARGHDQRGYNEQFF
TRBJ2-3	many	TRBD1	TRBV28	TGTGCCAGCAGCCAAGGACAGGGAAACACAGATACGCAGTATTTT	CASSQGQGNTDTQYF
TRBJ2-3	many	.	TRBV29-1	TGCAGCGTCGCGTCAGGGGACGGGATCACAGATACGCAGTATTTT	CSVASGDGITDTQYF
TRBJ2-7	few	TRBD2	TRBV19	TGTGCCAGTAGAGGGACTAGCGGGAGTAAGCTAGGCTACGAGCAGTACTTC	CASRGTSGSKLGYEQYF
TRBJ2-4	many	TRBD1	TRBV11-2	TGTGCCAGCAGCTCGGGACAGGGTTACATTCAGTACTTC	CASSSGQGYIQYF
TRBJ1-2	few	.	TRBV7-9	TGTGCCAGCAGCTTAGCGCAGGGTTTCAAGGGCTACACCTTC	CASSLAQGFKGYTF
TRBJ2-1	.	.	TRBV6-2/TRBV6-3	TGTGCCAGCAGTATGGACTTCTACAATGAGCAGTTCTTC	CASSMDFYNEQFF
TRBJ1-1	.	.	TRBV5-1	TGCGCCAGCCGGATAGCGGCCCTAGGGAACACTGAAGCTTTCTTT	CASRIAALGNTEAFF
TRBJ2-5	many	.	TRBV20-1	TGCAGTGCTAGAGGGGATCTCGAGACCCAGTACTTC	CSARGDLETQYF
TRBJ2-1	many	TRBD2	TRBV7-9	TGTGCCAGCAGCTTTCGGACTAGCGGGAGTGATGAGCAGTTCTTC	CASSFRTSGSDEQFF
TRBJ2-1	.	TRBD2	TRBV7-2	TGTGCCAGCAGCCAATGGGGGGGGGACAATGAGCAGTTCTTC	CASSQWGGDNEQFF
TRBJ2-1	few	TRBD1	TRBV28	TGTGCCAGCAGTTTAATTCCGATCTGGGTCAGGACAGGGAGTACCAATGAGCAGTTCTTC	CASSLIPIWVRTGSTNEQFF
TRBJ2-1	.	TRBD2	TRBV20-1	TGCAGTGCTAGAGATAGGGAGCGGGAGGACTCCTACAATGAGCAGTTCTTC	CSARDREREDSYNEQFF
TRBJ2-7	many	TRBD2	TRBV7-6	TGTGCCAGCAGCCTAGAGGGACTAGCTTCCAACGAGCAGTACTTC	CASSLEGLASNEQYF
TRBJ2-3	many	.	TRBV10-3	TGTGCCATCAGCAATGGGGCGGACACAGATACGCAGTATTTT	CAISNGADTDTQYF